This T cell receptor beta chain was obtained from a study of post-analysis software for immune sequencing data. Across the whole study: The cohort encompassed relapsing-remitting, secondary progressive and progressive-relapsing multiple sclerosis disease courses.

The CDR3 runs to 24 residues. Germline V gene data show CDR1 as LGHNA and CDR2 as YNFKEQ. Trimming at V came to 4 bases and at J to 6 bases, leaving 28 bases not matched to a gene. Prepared TCR beta cDNA libraries contained unique molecular identifiers. T cells, roughly 0.95 to 10 million of them, yielded around 460,000 cDNA molecules. TCRdb itself ran the PCR reads through MiXCR, one entry per CDR3 protein. The table has 430,000 or so distinct CDR3 sequences, more than 30% seen once. Concerning this clonotype itself: Its antigen remains unidentified.

Broader study findings: Strong co-clustering by F measure was evident for samples that had been prepared in the same batch. About 5 TRBV segments were more frequent in patients than controls; TRBV5-6, TRBV5-1 and TRBV20-1 belonged to this group.

The rearrangement uses TRBV4-2 and TRBJ2-1; 15 nucleotides match TRBD2. Sequenced material: blood. The origin of this receptor is a girl aged 2 to 10 with multiple sclerosis. In DNA form, the CDR3 reads TGTGCCAGCAGCCCCCAAGGTGGTTCACTTGGACTAGCGGGAGGGCCCTCAGAACGCAATGAGCAGTTCTTC. It encodes CASSPQGGSLGLAGGPSERNEQFF.